The 5 T cell receptor beta chains given below trace back to one sample, sequenced in a study of blood T cell repertoires in COVID-19. The data were produced by immunoSEQ multiplex PCR, yet TCRdb's version contains in-frame clones alone and is incomplete. The table records 110,000 or so clones, 85% of them present only once. Sequenced: peripheral blood. The receptors shown here come from a human donor in a cohort sampled during active COVID-19.

The V and J genes are TRBV4-1 and TRBJ2-1, with a tentative D call TRBD2 (6 bases). Germline CDR1 and CDR2: MGHRA and YSYEKL. The CDR3 spans 13 residues. V was clipped by 3 bases and J by 9 bases, with 12 bases between them. The CDR3 sequence is CASSHRTEGEQFF. The DNA for the CDR3 is TGCGCCAGCAGCCATCGGACGGAGGGTGAGCAGTTCTTC.

This rearrangement joins TRBV28 to TRBJ1-5; D possibly corresponds to TRBD1 (5 bases). The V and J ends lost 8 bases and 9 bases respectively, with 17 bases between them. Germline CDR1 reads MDHEN; CDR2 reads SYDVKM. This CDR3 has 13 residues. The CDR3 region has the DNA TGTGCCAGCGCCCGGGGGACCGCGCGGCCCCAGCATTTT. This translates into CASARGTARPQHF.

This clone was found once. V usage is TRBV28 and J usage is TRBJ2-1; 14 bases match TRBD2. The V gene's germline CDR1 is MDHEN and CDR2 SYDVKM. This CDR3 region has 15 residues. Unmatched junction bases numbered 3, after V lost 2 bases and J lost 9 bases. The CDR3, as DNA: TGTGCCAGCAGTTTAGGGACTAGCGGGGGAGGTGAGCAGTTCTTC. Its translation is CASSLGTSGGGEQFF. The variable domain in full, with the rest retrieved from reference TRBV28 and TRBJ2-1, is DVKVTQSSRYLVKRTGEKVFLECVQDMDHENMFWYRQDPGLGLRLIYFSYDVKMKEKGDIPEGYSVSREKKERFSLILESASTNQTSMYLCASSLGTSGGGEQFFGPGTRLTVL.

The V and J genes are TRBV28 and TRBJ1-5, with a tentative D call TRBD1 (6 bases). This CDR3 contains 17 residues. Trimming left V 2 bases short and J 2 bases short, with 16 bases between. The germline V gene encodes CDR1 MDHEN and CDR2 SYDVKM. The CDR3 sequence: CASSLPLGGEGNQPQHF. The DNA of the CDR3 is TGTGCCAGCAGTTTACCCCTAGGGGGGGAAGGCAATCAGCCCCAGCATTTT.

This clone was counted at least ten times. The V gene is TRBV20-1, the J gene TRBJ2-5, with D perhaps TRBD2 (5 bases). Germline V lookup: CDR1 DFQATT, CDR2 SNEGSKA (reference sequence). The CDR3 has 11 amino acids. The CDR3 loop reads CGSGVEETQYF. The CDR3 nucleotides are TGCGGGAGTGGTGTCGAAGAGACCCAGTACTTC.